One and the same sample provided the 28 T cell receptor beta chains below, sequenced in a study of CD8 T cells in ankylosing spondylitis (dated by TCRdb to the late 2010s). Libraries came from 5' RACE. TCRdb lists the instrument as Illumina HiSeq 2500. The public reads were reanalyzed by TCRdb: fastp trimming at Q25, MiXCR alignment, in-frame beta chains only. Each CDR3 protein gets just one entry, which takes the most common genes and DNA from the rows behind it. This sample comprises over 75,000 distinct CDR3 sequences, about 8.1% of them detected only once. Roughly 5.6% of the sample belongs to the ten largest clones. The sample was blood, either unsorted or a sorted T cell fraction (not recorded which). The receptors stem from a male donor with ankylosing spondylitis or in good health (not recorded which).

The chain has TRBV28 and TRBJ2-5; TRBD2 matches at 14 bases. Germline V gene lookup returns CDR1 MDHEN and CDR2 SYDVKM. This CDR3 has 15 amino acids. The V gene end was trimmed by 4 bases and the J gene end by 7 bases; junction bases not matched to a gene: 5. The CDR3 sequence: CASSWTSGGKGTQYF. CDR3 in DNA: TGTGCCAGCAGTTGGACTAGCGGGGGGAAGGGGACCCAGTACTTC.

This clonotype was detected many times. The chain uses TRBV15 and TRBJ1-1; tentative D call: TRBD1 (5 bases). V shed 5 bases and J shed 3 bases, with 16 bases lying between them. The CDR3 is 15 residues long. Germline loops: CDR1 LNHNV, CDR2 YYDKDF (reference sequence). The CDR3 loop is CATSAGRAVYTEAFF. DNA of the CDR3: TGTGCCACCAGCGCCGGCAGGGCGGTGTACACTGAAGCTTTCTTT.

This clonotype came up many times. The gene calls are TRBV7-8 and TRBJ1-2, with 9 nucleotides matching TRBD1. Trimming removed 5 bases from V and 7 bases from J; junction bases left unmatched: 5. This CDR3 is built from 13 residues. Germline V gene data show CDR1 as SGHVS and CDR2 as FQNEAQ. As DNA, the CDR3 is TGTGCCAGCAGCCCCGGACAGGGGTTTGGCTACACCTTC. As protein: CASSPGQGFGYTF. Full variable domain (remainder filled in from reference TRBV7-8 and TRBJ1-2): GAGVSQSPRYKVAKRGQDVALRCDPISGHVSLFWYQQALGQGPEFLTYFQNEAQLDKSGLPSDRFFAERPEGSVSTLKIQRTQQEDSAVYLCASSPGQGFGYTFGSGTRLTVV.

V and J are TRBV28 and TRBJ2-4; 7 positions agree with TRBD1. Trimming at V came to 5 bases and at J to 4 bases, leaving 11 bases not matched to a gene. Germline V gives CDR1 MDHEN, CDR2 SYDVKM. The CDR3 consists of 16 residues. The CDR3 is CASSPLTGIHKNIQYF. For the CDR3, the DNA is TGTGCCAGCAGTCCCCTGACAGGGATCCATAAAAACATTCAGTACTTC.

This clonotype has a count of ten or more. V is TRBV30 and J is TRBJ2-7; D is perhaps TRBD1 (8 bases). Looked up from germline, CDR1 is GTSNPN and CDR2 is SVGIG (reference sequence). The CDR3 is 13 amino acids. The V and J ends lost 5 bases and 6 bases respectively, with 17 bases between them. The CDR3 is CAWDRGGLVEQYF. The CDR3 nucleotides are TGTGCCTGGGACAGGGGAGGGTTGGTCGAGCAGTACTTC.

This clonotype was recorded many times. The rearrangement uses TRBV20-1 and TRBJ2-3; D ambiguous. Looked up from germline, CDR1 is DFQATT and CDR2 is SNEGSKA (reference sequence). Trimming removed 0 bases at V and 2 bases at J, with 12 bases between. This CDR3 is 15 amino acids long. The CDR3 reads CSAREEHVITDTQYF. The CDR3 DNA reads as TGCAGTGCTAGAGAGGAGCACGTAATCACAGATACGCAGTATTTT.

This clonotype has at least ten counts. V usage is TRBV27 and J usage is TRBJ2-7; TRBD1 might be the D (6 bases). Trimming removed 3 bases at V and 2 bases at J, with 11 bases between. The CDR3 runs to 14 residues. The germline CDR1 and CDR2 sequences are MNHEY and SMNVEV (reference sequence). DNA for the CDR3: TGTGCCAGCAGTTTGTTCAGGGGTCCCTACGAGCAGTACTTC. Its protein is CASSLFRGPYEQYF.

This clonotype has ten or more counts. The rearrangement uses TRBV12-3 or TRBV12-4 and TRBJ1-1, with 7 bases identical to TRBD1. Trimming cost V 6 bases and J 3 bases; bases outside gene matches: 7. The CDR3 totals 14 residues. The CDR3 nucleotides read TGTGCCAGCAGCAACGGACAGGTATACACTGAAGCTTTCTTT. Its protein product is CASSNGQVYTEAFF.

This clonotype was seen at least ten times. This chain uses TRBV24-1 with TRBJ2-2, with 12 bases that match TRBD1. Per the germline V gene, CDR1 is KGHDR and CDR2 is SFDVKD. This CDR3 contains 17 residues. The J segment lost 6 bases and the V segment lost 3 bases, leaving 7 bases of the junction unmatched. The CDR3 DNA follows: TGTGCCACCAGTGATGCCGGGACAGGGGGCTTCTCCGGGGAGCTGTTTTTT. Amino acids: CATSDAGTGGFSGELFF.

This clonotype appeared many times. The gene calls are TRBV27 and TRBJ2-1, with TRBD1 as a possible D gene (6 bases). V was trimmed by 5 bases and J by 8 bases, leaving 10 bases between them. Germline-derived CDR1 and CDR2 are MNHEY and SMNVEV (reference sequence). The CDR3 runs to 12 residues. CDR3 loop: CASSRNRDEQFF. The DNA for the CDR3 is TGTGCCAGCAGTCGGAACAGGGATGAGCAGTTCTTC.

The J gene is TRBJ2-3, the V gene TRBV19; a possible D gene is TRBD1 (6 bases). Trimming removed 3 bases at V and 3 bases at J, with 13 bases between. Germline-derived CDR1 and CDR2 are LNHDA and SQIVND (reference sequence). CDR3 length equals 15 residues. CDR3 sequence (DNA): TGTGCCAGTAGTATGCTACAGGGTGGAACAGATACGCAGTATTTT. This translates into CASSMLQGGTDTQYF.

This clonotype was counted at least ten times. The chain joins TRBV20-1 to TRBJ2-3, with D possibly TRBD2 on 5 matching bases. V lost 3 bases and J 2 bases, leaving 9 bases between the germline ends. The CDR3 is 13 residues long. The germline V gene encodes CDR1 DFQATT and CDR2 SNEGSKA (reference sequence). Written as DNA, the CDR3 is TGCAGTGCTAGCGGGGAGAACACAGATACGCAGTATTTT. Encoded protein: CSASGENTDTQYF.

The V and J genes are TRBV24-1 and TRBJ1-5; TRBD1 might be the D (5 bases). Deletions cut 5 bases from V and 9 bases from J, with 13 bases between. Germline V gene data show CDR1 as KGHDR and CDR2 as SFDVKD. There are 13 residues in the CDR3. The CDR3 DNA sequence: TGTGCCACCAGTGCAGGGCTAAGTGCGCCCCAGCATTTT. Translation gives CATSAGLSAPQHF.

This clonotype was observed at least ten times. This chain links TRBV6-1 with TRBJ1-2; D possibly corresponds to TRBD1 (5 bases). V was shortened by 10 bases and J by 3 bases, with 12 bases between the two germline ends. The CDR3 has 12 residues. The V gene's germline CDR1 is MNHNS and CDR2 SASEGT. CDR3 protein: CANGQEDYGYTF. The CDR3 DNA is TGTGCCAACGGACAAGAGGACTATGGCTACACCTTC.

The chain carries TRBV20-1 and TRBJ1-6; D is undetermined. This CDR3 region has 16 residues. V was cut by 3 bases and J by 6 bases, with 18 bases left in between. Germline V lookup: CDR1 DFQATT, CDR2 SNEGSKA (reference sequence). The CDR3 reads CSARGRDHSINSPLHF. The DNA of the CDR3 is TGCAGTGCTAGGGGGAGGGATCACTCGATTAATTCACCCCTCCACTTT.

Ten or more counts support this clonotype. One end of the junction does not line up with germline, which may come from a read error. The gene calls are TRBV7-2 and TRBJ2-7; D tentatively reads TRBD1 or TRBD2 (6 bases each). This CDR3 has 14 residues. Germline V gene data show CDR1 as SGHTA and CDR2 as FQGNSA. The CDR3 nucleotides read TGTGCCAGCAGCTTAGGGGGGGCCTTCCCTAACCTCCCCTTC. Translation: CASSLGGAFPNLPF.

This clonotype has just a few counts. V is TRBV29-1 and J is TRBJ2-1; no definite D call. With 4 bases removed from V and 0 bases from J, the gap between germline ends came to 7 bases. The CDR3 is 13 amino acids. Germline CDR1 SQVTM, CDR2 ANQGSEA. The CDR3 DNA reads TGCAGCGTTGGAATGAGCTCCTACAATGAGCAGTTCTTC. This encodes CSVGMSSYNEQFF.

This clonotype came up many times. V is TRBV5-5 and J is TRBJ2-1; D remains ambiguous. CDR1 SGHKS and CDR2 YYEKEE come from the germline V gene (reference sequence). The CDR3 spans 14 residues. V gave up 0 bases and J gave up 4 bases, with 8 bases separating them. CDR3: CASSLARVYNEQFF. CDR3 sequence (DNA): TGTGCCAGCAGCTTGGCGAGAGTTTACAATGAGCAGTTCTTC.

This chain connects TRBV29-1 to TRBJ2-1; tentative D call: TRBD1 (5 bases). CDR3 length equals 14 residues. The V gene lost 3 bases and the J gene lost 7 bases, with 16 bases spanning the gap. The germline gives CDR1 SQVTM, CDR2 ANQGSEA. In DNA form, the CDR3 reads TGCAGCGTTGACGGGTCAGGGTCAGGGAATGAGCAGTTCTTC. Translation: CSVDGSGSGNEQFF.

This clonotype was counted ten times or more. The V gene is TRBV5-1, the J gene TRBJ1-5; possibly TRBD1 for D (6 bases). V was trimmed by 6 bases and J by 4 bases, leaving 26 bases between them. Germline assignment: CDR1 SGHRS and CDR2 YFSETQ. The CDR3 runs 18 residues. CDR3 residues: CASTEWTLMDSSNQPQHF. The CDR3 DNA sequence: TGCGCCAGCACCGAGTGGACGTTGATGGACAGTTCGAATCAGCCCCAGCATTTT.

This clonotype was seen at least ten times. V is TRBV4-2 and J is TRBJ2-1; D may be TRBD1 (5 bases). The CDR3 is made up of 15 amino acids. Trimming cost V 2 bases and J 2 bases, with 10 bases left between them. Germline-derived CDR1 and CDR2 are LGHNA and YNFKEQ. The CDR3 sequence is CASSQSQGAYNEQFF. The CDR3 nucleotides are TGTGCCAGCAGCCAATCTCAGGGTGCCTACAATGAGCAGTTCTTC.

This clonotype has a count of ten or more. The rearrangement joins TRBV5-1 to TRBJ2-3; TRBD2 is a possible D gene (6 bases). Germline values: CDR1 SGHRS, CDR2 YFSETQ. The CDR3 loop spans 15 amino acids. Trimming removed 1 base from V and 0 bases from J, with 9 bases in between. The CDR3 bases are TGCGCCAGCAGCTTGAGCCGGGGGAGCACAGATACGCAGTATTTT. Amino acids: CASSLSRGSTDTQYF.

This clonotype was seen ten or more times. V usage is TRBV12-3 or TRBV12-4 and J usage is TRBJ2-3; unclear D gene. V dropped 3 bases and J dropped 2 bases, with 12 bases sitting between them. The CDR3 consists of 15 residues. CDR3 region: CASSLGNLITDTQYF. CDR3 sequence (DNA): TGTGCCAGCAGTTTGGGGAATCTAATCACAGATACGCAGTATTTT.

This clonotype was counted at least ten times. Written as DNA, the CDR3 is TGCGCCAGCAGCTTGGGCCCCGGGACACCTGACCTCTATGGCTACACCTTC. Translated, it gives CASSLGPGTPDLYGYTF. The J gene is TRBJ1-2, the V gene TRBV5-1; tentative D call: TRBD1 (6 bases). CDR3 size: 17 residues. Germline V lookup: CDR1 SGHRS, CDR2 YFSETQ. Between the trimmed V and J ends, which lost 0 bases and 4 bases, there was a span of 19 bases.

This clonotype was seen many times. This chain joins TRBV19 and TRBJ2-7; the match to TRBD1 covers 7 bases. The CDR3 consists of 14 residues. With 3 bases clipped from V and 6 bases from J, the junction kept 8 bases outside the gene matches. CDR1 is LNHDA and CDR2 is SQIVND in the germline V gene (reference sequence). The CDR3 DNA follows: TGTGCCAGTAGTATCGGGACAGCCTTTATCGAGCAGTACTTC. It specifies CASSIGTAFIEQYF.

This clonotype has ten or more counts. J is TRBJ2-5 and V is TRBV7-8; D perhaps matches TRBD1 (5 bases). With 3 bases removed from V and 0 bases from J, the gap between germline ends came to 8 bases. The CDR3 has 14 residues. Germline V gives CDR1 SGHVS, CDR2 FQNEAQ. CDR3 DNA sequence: TGTGCCAGCAGCTTCCAGGGTTACCAAGAGACCCAGTACTTC. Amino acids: CASSFQGYQETQYF.

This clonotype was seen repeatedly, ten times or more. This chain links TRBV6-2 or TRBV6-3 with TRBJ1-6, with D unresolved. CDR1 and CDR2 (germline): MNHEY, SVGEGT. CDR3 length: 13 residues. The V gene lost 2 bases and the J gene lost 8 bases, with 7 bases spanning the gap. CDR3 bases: TGTGCCAGCAGTTACGATCGCGATTCACCCCTCCACTTT. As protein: CASSYDRDSPLHF.

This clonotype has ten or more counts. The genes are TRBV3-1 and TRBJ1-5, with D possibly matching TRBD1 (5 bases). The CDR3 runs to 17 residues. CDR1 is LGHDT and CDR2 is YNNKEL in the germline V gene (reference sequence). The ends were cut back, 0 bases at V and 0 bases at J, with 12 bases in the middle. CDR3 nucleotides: TGTGCCAGCAGCCAAGAATGGGACTTGATTAGCAATCAGCCCCAGCATTTT. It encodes CASSQEWDLISNQPQHF.